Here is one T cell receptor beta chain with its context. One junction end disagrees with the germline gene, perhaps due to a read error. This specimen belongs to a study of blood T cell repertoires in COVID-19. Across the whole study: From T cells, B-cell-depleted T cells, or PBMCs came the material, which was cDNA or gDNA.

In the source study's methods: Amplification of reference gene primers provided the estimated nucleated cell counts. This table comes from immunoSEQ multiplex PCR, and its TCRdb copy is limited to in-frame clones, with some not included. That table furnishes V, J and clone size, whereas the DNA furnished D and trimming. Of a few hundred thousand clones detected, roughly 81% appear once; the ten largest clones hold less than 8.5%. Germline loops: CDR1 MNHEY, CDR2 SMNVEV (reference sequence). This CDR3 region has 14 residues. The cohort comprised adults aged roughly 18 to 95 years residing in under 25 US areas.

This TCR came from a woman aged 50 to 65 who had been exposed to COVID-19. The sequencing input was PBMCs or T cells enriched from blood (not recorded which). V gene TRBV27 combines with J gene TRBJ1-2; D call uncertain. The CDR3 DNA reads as TGTGCCAGTAGTTTCGGACTCGGACCCTATGGCTACACCTTC. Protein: CASSFGLGPYGYTF.